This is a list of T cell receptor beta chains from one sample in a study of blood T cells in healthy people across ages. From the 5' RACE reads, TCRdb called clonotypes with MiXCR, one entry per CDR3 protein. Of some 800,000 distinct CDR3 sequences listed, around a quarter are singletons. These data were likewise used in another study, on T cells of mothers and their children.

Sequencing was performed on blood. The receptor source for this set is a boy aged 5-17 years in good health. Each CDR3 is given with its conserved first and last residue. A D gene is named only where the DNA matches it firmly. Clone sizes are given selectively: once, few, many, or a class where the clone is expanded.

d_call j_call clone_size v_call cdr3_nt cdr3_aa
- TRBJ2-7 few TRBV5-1 TGCGCCAGCAGCTCCGGGACACGCGTCTACGAGCAGTACTTC CASSSGTRVYEQYF
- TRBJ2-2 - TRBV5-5 TGTGCCAGCAGCTTGGCGGCAGGGCCGTATACCGGGGAGCTGTTTTTT CASSLAAGPYTGELFF
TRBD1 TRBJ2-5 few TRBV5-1 TGCGCCAGCAGCGAAGAGCCTAGGACAGGGGGAGAGACCCAGTACTTC CASSEEPRTGGETQYF
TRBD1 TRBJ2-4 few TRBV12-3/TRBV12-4 TGTGCCAGCAGTCTGATAGGGGACAGGGTTCGTGCCAAAAACATTCAGTACTTC CASSLIGDRVRAKNIQYF
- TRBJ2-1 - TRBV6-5 TGTGCCAGCAGTCCCTCGCCGGGACATGAGCAGTTCTTC CASSPSPGHEQFF
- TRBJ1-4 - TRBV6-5 TGTGCCAGCCGGGCACTTTCCTATGAAAAACTGTTTTTT CASRALSYEKLFF
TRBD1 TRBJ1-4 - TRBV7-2 TGTGCCAGCAGCCGGGACAGGGGTGAAAAACTGTTTTTT CASSRDRGEKLFF
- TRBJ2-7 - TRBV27 TGTGCCAGCAGTTTAATCGGGGCCGAGCAGTACTTC CASSLIGAEQYF
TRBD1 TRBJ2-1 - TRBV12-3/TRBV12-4 TGTGCCAGCAGTTACGAACCAGGGGGCAGTTCGTACTTC CASSYEPGGSSYF
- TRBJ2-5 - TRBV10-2 TGCGCCAGCAGGCAGGGGAGCGGAGAGACCCAGTACTTC CASRQGSGETQYF
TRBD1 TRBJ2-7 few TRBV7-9 TGTGCCAGCAGCCCGGTCGGACAGGAGAACGTACAGTACTTC CASSPVGQENVQYF
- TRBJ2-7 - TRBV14 TGTGCCAGCAGCCAAGATAGGAGGGTCTTAGACTACGAGCAGTACTTC CASSQDRRVLDYEQYF
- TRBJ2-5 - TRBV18 TGTGCCAGCTCACGCCCCACCCAAGAGACCCAGTACTTC CASSRPTQETQYF
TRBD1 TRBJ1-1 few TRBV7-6 TGTGCCAGCAGCCCCCGGACAGGTAGTGCTTTCTTT CASSPRTGSAFF
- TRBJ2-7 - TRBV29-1 TGCAGCGTTTCAGGGAACGAGCAGTACTTC CSVSGNEQYF
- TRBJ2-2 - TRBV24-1 TGTGCCACCAGTGATTTGAAGGGGGGCACCGACACCGGGGAGCTGTTTTTT CATSDLKGGTDTGELFF
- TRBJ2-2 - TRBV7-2 TGTGCCAGCAGCTTAGGGTACGGGACCGGGGAGCTGTTTTTT CASSLGYGTGELFF
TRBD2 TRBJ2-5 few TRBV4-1 TGCGCCAGCAGCCAACGACTAGCGGAAGAAGAGACCCAGTACTTC CASSQRLAEEETQYF
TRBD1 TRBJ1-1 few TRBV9 TGTGCCAGCAGTTACAGGGGGTTTGGCACTGAAGCTTTCTTT CASSYRGFGTEAFF
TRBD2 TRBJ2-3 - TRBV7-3 TGTGCCAGCAGCCTCGGCATAAAGACTAGCGGGAGAAGGTTCGGCACAGATACGCAGTATTTT CASSLGIKTSGRRFGTDTQYF
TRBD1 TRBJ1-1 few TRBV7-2 TGTGCCAGTGAACAGGGGATGAACACTGAAGCTTTCTTT CASEQGMNTEAFF
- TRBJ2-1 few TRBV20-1 TGCAGTGCTGGGACAAGGGGTCGACAGTTCTTC CSAGTRGRQFF
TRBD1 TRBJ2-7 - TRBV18 TGTGCCAGCTCAAATCTGGGACAGGATTCCTACGAGCAGTACTTC CASSNLGQDSYEQYF
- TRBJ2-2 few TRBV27 TGTGCCACTGGTGACAGGAAGCACGGGGAGCTGTTTTTT CATGDRKHGELFF
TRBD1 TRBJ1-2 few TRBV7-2 TGTGCCAGCAGCGTGACAGGGGGACCTAACTATGGCTACACCTTC CASSVTGGPNYGYTF
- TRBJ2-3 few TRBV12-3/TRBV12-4 TGTGCCAGCAGTTTGAACCTAGATTACGCAGATACGCAGTATTTT CASSLNLDYADTQYF
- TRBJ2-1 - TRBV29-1 TGCAGCGTTGAAGCTTGGGAATCGTCTTACAATGAGCAGTTCTTC CSVEAWESSYNEQFF
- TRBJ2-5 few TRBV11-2 TGTGCCAGCAGCCGAGGCCCCGGTCTAGATATTGAGACCCAGTACTTC CASSRGPGLDIETQYF
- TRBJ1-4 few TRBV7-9 TGTGCCAGCAGTTTGACAGTTAATGAAAAACTGTTTTTT CASSLTVNEKLFF
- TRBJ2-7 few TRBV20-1 TGCAGTGCTAGAGATGAAGACTCCTTCTCCTACGAGCAGTACTTC CSARDEDSFSYEQYF
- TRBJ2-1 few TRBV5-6 TGTGCCAGCAGCTTGGGGACCCGGCGTGGCAATGAGCAGTTCTTC CASSLGTRRGNEQFF
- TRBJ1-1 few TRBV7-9 TGTGCCAGCAGCTTGGTGAACAAGAACACTGAAGCTTTCTTT CASSLVNKNTEAFF
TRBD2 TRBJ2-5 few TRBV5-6 TGTGCCAGCAGCAATCCCGGGACTAGCGGGAAAGAGACCCAGTACTTC CASSNPGTSGKETQYF
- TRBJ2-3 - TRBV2 TGTGCCAGCAGCCCGACGAGGGATACGCAGTATTTT CASSPTRDTQYF
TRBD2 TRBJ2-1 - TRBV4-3 TGCGCCAGCAGCCAAGGAGCGGGAGGGGGAAATGAGCAGTTCTTC CASSQGAGGGNEQFF
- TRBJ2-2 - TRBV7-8 TGTGCCAGCAGCTTAGCATTTTCAGGGCCCGGGGAGCTGTTTTTT CASSLAFSGPGELFF
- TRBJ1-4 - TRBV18 TGTGCCAGCTCACTTCAGGGATTGGGGCCAACTAATGAAAAACTGTTTTTT CASSLQGLGPTNEKLFF
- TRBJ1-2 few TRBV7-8 TGTGCCAGCAGCCCCGACAGGAGAATGGGCTACACCTTC CASSPDRRMGYTF
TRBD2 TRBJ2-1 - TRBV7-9 TGTGCCAGCAGCTTACCGGCTAGCGGAAACTACAATGAGCAGTTCTTC CASSLPASGNYNEQFF
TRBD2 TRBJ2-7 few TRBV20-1 TGCAGTGCTGGCAGCGGGAGTCAGGACGAGCAGTACTTC CSAGSGSQDEQYF
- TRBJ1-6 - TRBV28 TGTGCCAGCAGCTCAAGACAGACGAGCTCCTATAATTCACCCCTCCACTTT CASSSRQTSSYNSPLHF
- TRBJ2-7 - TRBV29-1 TGCAGCGTTGATTTCCGAGGCGAGCAGTACTTC CSVDFRGEQYF
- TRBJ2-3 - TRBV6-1 TGTGCCAGCAATCACATGGCAGACCCCACAGATACGCAGTATTTT CASNHMADPTDTQYF
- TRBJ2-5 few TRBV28 TGTGCCAGCAGTCCGGGAGTCGGAGGGGAGACCCAGTACTTC CASSPGVGGETQYF
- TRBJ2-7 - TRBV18 TGTGCCAGCTCATCGGGGCCCGAGCAGTACTTC CASSSGPEQYF
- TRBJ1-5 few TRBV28 TGTGCCAGCAGTACCCGCTCCACAGGGTGGGTCAATCAGCCCCAGCATTTT CASSTRSTGWVNQPQHF
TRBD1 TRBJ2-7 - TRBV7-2 TGTGCCAGCAGCCCACCGGACAGGGGGAGCTCCTACGAGCAGTACTTC CASSPPDRGSSYEQYF
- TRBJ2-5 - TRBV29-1 TGCAGCGTTTGGGGGGCGGGAGAGAAAGAGACCCAGTACTTC CSVWGAGEKETQYF
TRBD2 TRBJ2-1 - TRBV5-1 TGCGCCAGCAGCTTGGAGGGTAGCGGGAGCTCCTACAATGAGCAGTTCTTC CASSLEGSGSSYNEQFF
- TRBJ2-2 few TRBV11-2 TGTGCCAGCCAGGACTCTAGCTGGGGATCGGACACCGGGGAGCTGTTTTTT CASQDSSWGSDTGELFF